This T cell receptor beta chain was recorded in a study of blood T cell repertoires in COVID-19 (dated by TCRdb to the early 2020s). Notes on the research overall: The collaborator samples originated in the United States, Italy and Spain and spanned the acute and convalescent phases of COVID-19. The repertoires were released in a freely available public database intended as a resource for research on the immune response to SARS-CoV-2. Deeply sampled blood TCRbeta repertoires from subjects exposed to, actively infected with, or recovered from COVID-19 were included in the dataset. The material from the prospective study consisted of cDNA or gDNA derived from T cells, B-cell-depleted T cells, or PBMCs. Samples came from the ongoing ImmuneRACE study (first 160 participants) plus 1,254 subjects from 6 global collaborators. Where available, HLA class I and class II types were obtained from metadata supplied by the sample provider rather than from assay-based typing. The sample metadata nearly always contained a de-identified subject ID, COVID-19 status, age in years and sex.

Overall results and qualifications from the work: The amount of clinical and demographic metadata varied by source and participant and was provided uncurated.

Whole blood was collected in K2EDTA tubes by collaborating institutions according to the institutions' own protocols. For TCRbeta analysis, collaborator samples were shipped as frozen whole blood, as isolated PBMCs, or as DNA extracted from either sample type. The immunoSEQ Assay, a bias-controlled multiplex PCR, was used to amplify TCRbeta CDR3 regions from genomic DNA. On the authors' methods: The number of nucleated cells in each sample was estimated by amplification of reference gene primers within the assay. To quantify the absolute abundance of each unique TCRbeta CDR3 rearrangement, sequence reads were collapsed and filtered. For each sample, productive Simpson clonality was calculated as the square root of Simpson's diversity index over productive rearrangements. TCRdb holds this immuneACCESS table with in-frame rearrangements only. Some clones are missing; in checked studies, unresolved V genes explain under half, and the rest has no known cause. That table gives V, J and clone size, and the DNA gave D and trimming. The sample table records around 260,000 clones; roughly 85% of these occur just once. In total, the top ten clones hold roughly 13% of the sample.

This clone has just a few counts. Its antigen specificity is not known. No clone much larger than this one lies a single base away; base qualities are absent. V ends up 4 bases short and J 3 bases short, with an unmatched junction base count of 7. Its CDR3 holds 15 amino acids, cysteine through phenylalanine. The sequence is cut down to CDR3 DNA, 45 bases in frame from base 1. The germline V gene (reference sequence) specifies SGHNT as CDR1 and YYREEE as CDR2. The sequence was obtained from a human donor in a cohort sampled during active COVID-19. Sequencing was carried out using peripheral blood. Recombination connected TRBV5-4 to TRBJ1-1; 9 of the junction bases match TRBD1. The DNA sequence follows: TGTGCCAGCAGCACCGGGACAGGGACCTACACTGAAGCTTTCTTT. Translated, this is CASSTGTGTYTEAFF. Where the CDR3 stops, the reference TRBV5-4 and TRBJ1-1 genes take over; the full variable domain is ETGVTQSPTHLIKTRGQQVTLRCSSQSGHNTVSWYQQALGQGPQFIFQYYREEENGRGNFPPRFSGLQFPNYSSELNVNALELDDSALYLCASSTGTGTYTEAFFGQGTRLTVV.